This T cell receptor beta chain was obtained from a study of neurological immune-mediated disorders. Study-wide findings and caveats: Sharing of CDR3 amino acid sequences among expanded clones across subjects was absent, suggesting private repertoires in all groups.

TCRdb analysed the 5' RACE reads with MiXCR anew, one entry per CDR3 protein. The sample carries about 99,000 distinct CDR3 sequences, about 10% recorded once. Time point specified: longitudinal time-point 3. This clonotype was seen ten or more times. Antigen specificity is unknown. The V end lost 1 base, the J end lost 0 bases, and 10 bases lay between the germline ends. The germline gives CDR1 SGHTA, CDR2 FQGNSA. This CDR3 comprises 17 residues. The chain joins TRBV7-2 to TRBJ2-6; unclear D gene. This TCR was recovered from a female donor with HTLV-1-associated myelopathy (HAM/TSP). The material sequenced was PBMCs. The CDR3 DNA reads TGTGCCAGCAGCTTAGACCGTCCGGTCTCTGGGGCCAACGTCCTGACTTTC. This gives the protein CASSLDRPVSGANVLTF.